The 23 T cell receptor beta chains reported below all come from one sample, sequenced in a study of blood T cell repertoires in COVID-19. Clones were read by immunoSEQ multiplex PCR, and TCRdb kept only the in-frame ones, dropping some. The data show 85,000 to 120,000 clones, 75% to 95% seen once. Sequencing input: peripheral blood. These receptors originate from a man aged 18 to 30 with acute or convalescent COVID-19.

The sample holds a few counts of this clone. The chain carries TRBV7-9 and TRBJ1-3; D is uncertain. Trimming pared 5 bases from V and 2 bases from J, leaving 16 bases between. Germline-derived CDR1 and CDR2 are SEHNR and FQNEAQ (reference sequence). The CDR3 consists of 16 residues. The CDR3 DNA reads as TGTGCCAGCAGCCTAGGGCCCCCGGGAGCTGGAAACACCATATATTTT. Translating gives CASSLGPPGAGNTIYF.

This clone was found once. The genes are TRBV28 and TRBJ2-1; the match to TRBD1 covers 9 bases. Trimming cost V 6 bases and J 3 bases; bases outside gene matches: 9. CDR1 and CDR2 (germline): MDHEN, SYDVKM. CDR3 length equals 16 residues. CDR3 region: CASSKPGQGVYNEQFF. DNA of the CDR3: TGTGCCAGCAGCAAACCGGGACAGGGTGTCTACAATGAGCAGTTCTTC.

J is TRBJ2-1 and V is TRBV14; perhaps TRBD1 as D (6 bases). The CDR3 contains 17 residues. The V gene lost 2 bases and the J gene lost 1 base, with 15 bases spanning the gap. CDR1 is SGHDN, CDR2 FVKESK, per germline. The CDR3 reads CASSQLGRRGSYNEQFF. In nucleotides, the CDR3 is TGTGCCAGCAGCCAATTAGGTCGCAGGGGTTCCTACAATGAGCAGTTCTTC.

The genes are TRBV4-1 and TRBJ2-1; TRBD2 is a possible D gene (6 bases). Trimming cost V 0 bases and J 15 bases, with 27 bases left between them. The CDR3 covers 17 residues. CDR1 and CDR2 (germline): MGHRA, YSYEKL. CDR3 loop: CASSQDNGQRSPPAGFF. CDR3 bases: TGCGCCAGCAGCCAAGATAACGGCCAGCGGAGCCCTCCAGCGGGGTTCTTC.

The rearrangement links TRBV7-9 to TRBJ1-2; D ambiguous. V was clipped by 2 bases and J by 2 bases, with 18 bases between them. The CDR3 is made up of 17 amino acids. The germline V gene has CDR1 SEHNR and CDR2 FQNEAQ (reference sequence). The chain's CDR3 is CASSLRPDGSSNYGYTF. The CDR3 DNA follows: TGTGCCAGCAGCTTAAGGCCAGACGGTAGCTCGAACTATGGCTACACCTTC. The variable domain in full, with the rest retrieved from reference TRBV7-9 and TRBJ1-2, is DTGVSQNPRHKITKRGQNVTFRCDPISEHNRLYWYRQTLGQGPEFLTYFQNEAQLEKSRLLSDRFSAERPKGSFSTLEIQRTEQGDSAMYLCASSLRPDGSSNYGYTFGSGTRLTVV.

In its sample, this clone was seen a few times. DNA for the CDR3: TGTGCCAGCAGTTACCGGGACAGGGGAGGTGGCTACACCTTC. Residues: CASSYRDRGGGYTF. The rearrangement uses TRBV6-5 and TRBJ1-2, with 10 bases aligning to TRBD1. Germline V gene lookup returns CDR1 MNHEY and CDR2 SVGAGI. The CDR3 runs to 14 residues. The ends lost 2 bases at V and 7 bases at J; junction bases unmatched: 4.

J is TRBJ1-2 and V is TRBV7-9; 9 bases map to TRBD1. The germline V gene has CDR1 SEHNR and CDR2 FQNEAQ (reference sequence). The CDR3 is made up of 16 amino acids. V lost 5 bases and J lost 2; bases outside the gene matches: 9. The CDR3 protein is CASSPQQGALNYGYTF. CDR3 nucleotides: TGTGCCAGCAGCCCCCAACAGGGGGCCCTAAACTATGGCTACACCTTC.

This clone was counted a single time. This chain uses TRBV5-1 with TRBJ1-1, with D perhaps TRBD1 (6 bases). V gave up 4 bases and J gave up 4 bases, with 14 bases separating them. Germline CDR1 reads SGHRS; CDR2 reads YFSETQ. This CDR3 has 14 amino acids. CDR3 amino acids: CASSVSGTRTEAFF. CDR3 in DNA: TGCGCCAGCAGCGTAAGTGGGACACGCACTGAAGCTTTCTTT.

The chain links TRBV7-2 to TRBJ2-3, with TRBD2 identical over 10 bases. V was pared by 5 bases and J by 2 bases, with 4 bases of the junction left unmatched. CDR3 length: 15 amino acids. Looked up from germline, CDR1 is SGHTA and CDR2 is FQGNSA. The chain's CDR3 is CASSRGLAYTDTQYF. Written as DNA, the CDR3 is TGTGCCAGCAGCCGGGGACTAGCGTACACAGATACGCAGTATTTT.

The chain joins TRBV19 to TRBJ1-6; no definite D call. Trimming took off 5 bases at V and 0 bases at J, with 17 bases between the two ends. The CDR3 loop spans 18 amino acids. Germline CDR1 reads LNHDA; CDR2 reads SQIVND (reference sequence). In nucleotides, the CDR3 is TGTGCCAGTAGTTCCCTGTGGACTCCGAGCTCCTATAATTCACCCCTCCACTTT. This gives the protein CASSSLWTPSSYNSPLHF.

The V call is TRBV5-4, the J call TRBJ1-4; a weak D match, TRBD1 (6 bases). The length of the CDR3 is 14 residues. CDR1 and CDR2 (germline): SGHNT, YYREEE (reference sequence). V was clipped by 4 bases and J by 7 bases, with 14 bases between them. The CDR3 DNA reads TGTGCCAGCAGCACCTGGGGGCAGCTTGAAAAACTGTTTTTT. Its translation is CASSTWGQLEKLFF.

This clone was seen just once. The CDR3 loop reads CASGLGQGNEKLFF. CDR3 DNA: TGTGCTAGTGGTTTAGGACAGGGAAATGAAAAACTGTTTTTT. This chain connects TRBV12-5 to TRBJ1-4; 8 nucleotides align to TRBD1. Germline-derived CDR1 and CDR2 are LGHNT and FRNRAP. J gave up 5 bases and V 3 bases, and 2 bases lay outside the gene matches. The CDR3 runs 14 residues.

The chain combines TRBV24-1 with TRBJ1-2; possibly TRBD1 for D (6 bases). Germline lookup yields CDR1 KGHDR and CDR2 SFDVKD. The CDR3 runs to 13 residues. V was shortened by 3 bases and J by 6 bases, with 10 bases between the two germline ends. The CDR3 sequence is CATSDPRTDGYTF. The CDR3 DNA reads as TGTGCCACCAGTGATCCCAGGACAGATGGCTACACCTTC.

The V call is TRBV14, the J call TRBJ2-5, with TRBD2 as a possible D gene (7 bases). Trimming cost V 6 bases and J 2 bases, with 19 bases left between them. Germline CDR1 SGHDN, CDR2 FVKESK. The CDR3 has 16 amino acids. DNA of the CDR3: TGTGCCAGCAGAAGGGGGGGAACAGCCGTTCAAGAGACCCAGTACTTC. Protein sequence: CASRRGGTAVQETQYF.

This clone has a single count. The CDR3 nucleotides are TGTGCCAGCTCACCACCCCGGTTCTATGGCTACACCTTC. This encodes CASSPPRFYGYTF. V and J are TRBV18 and TRBJ1-2; no firm D call. Deletions cut 0 bases from V and 4 bases from J, with 6 bases between. This CDR3 has 13 amino acids. Germline V gives CDR1 KGHSH, CDR2 LQKENI.

The chain combines TRBV19 with TRBJ2-7, with D perhaps TRBD1 (5 bases). Germline V gene sequence: CDR1 LNHDA, CDR2 SQIVND (reference sequence). The CDR3 covers 13 residues. The V gene lost 3 bases and the J gene lost 2 bases, with 8 bases spanning the gap. CDR3 amino acids: CASSMTATYEQYF. In nucleotides, the CDR3 is TGTGCCAGTAGTATGACAGCCACCTACGAGCAGTACTTC.

This chain joins TRBV18 and TRBJ2-1; perhaps TRBD2 as D (6 bases). CDR3 size: 16 residues. The V end lost 5 bases, the J end lost 2 bases, and 16 bases lay between the germline ends. Germline V gene lookup returns CDR1 KGHSH and CDR2 LQKENI. Here the CDR3 DNA reads TGTGCCAGCTCATCTCACCTGGGGGGTACCTACAATGAGCAGTTCTTC. This encodes CASSSHLGGTYNEQFF.

The chain recombines TRBV18 with TRBJ1-4, with 10 bases aligning to TRBD1. With V trimmed by 3 bases and J by 6 bases, 4 bases remained unmatched. The CDR3 contains 15 residues. CDR1 is KGHSH and CDR2 is LQKENI in the germline V gene. The CDR3 nucleotides are TGTGCCAGCTCACCGAGACAGGGGGCGGATGAAAAACTGTTTTTT. This translates into CASSPRQGADEKLFF. Full variable domain (rest looked up from reference TRBV18 and TRBJ1-4): NAGVMQNPRHLVRRRGQEARLRCSPMKGHSHVYWYRQLPEEGLKFMVYLQKENIIDESGMPKERFSAEFPKEGPSILRIQQVVRGDSAAYFCASSPRQGADEKLFFGSGTQLSVL.

This clone was detected once. The CDR3 here is CASTFQGQMNTEAFF. The CDR3 nucleotides are TGTGCCAGCACCTTCCAGGGGCAAATGAACACTGAAGCTTTCTTT. This chain connects TRBV11-2 to TRBJ1-1, with D perhaps matching TRBD1 (6 bases). Per the germline V gene, CDR1 is SGHAT and CDR2 is FQNNGV. Trimming removed 7 bases from V and 0 bases from J, with 15 bases in between. The CDR3 runs 15 residues.

The chain is built from TRBV19 and TRBJ1-1; a possible D gene is TRBD1 (6 bases). Between the trimmed V and J ends, which lost 5 bases and 4 bases, there was a span of 17 bases. Germline lookup yields CDR1 LNHDA and CDR2 SQIVND (reference sequence). This CDR3 is 15 amino acids long. DNA for the CDR3: TGTGCCAGTAGTCCCCGAACAGGGACGGGCACTGAAGCTTTCTTT. Translated: CASSPRTGTGTEAFF.

This chain joins TRBV5-6 and TRBJ2-2; D perhaps matches TRBD2 (5 bases). V shed 1 base and J shed 4 bases, with 11 bases lying between them. This CDR3 region has 15 residues. Germline lookup yields CDR1 SGHDT and CDR2 YYEEEE. CDR3 nucleotide sequence: TGTGCCAGCAGCTTGTTGGGAGACGGCACCGGGGAGCTGTTTTTT. It is translated as CASSLLGDGTGELFF.

This clone was recorded once. Written as DNA, the CDR3 is TGTGCCAGCAGTTTTGGCAGGGAGGTTAGCTACACCTTC. Protein product: CASSFGREVSYTF. The genes are TRBV12-3 or TRBV12-4 and TRBJ1-2; TRBD1 might be the D (5 bases). V lost 3 bases and J 9 bases, leaving 14 bases between the germline ends. The CDR3 spans 13 residues.

This chain links TRBV6-6 with TRBJ1-2, with no clear D. The V end lost 4 bases, the J end lost 0 bases, and 15 bases lay between the germline ends. Germline values: CDR1 MNHNY, CDR2 SVGAGI (reference sequence). This CDR3 is built from 16 residues. CDR3 nucleotides: TGTGCCAGCAGTTTAGACTCCGGGAAACCTAACTATGGCTACACCTTC. This translates into CASSLDSGKPNYGYTF.